This is a list of T cell receptor beta chains from one sample in a study of blood T cell repertoires in COVID-19. The repertoire was sequenced with immunoSEQ multiplex PCR; TCRdb's copy has only in-frame clones and lacks some. The sample holds about 340,000 clones, roughly nine tenths seen once. Sequenced: PBMCs or T cells enriched from blood (not recorded which). Receptor source: a woman in her 30s who had recovered from COVID-19. CDR3s include the opening cysteine and the closing phenylalanine or tryptophan. Expanded clones are given a class, and other clones once, few, many or no size at all.

>NA|TRBV2|TRBJ2-2
CASSEALNTGGELFF
>NA|TRBV1|TRBJ2-1
CTSSQGVGGGLANNSYNEQFF
>NA|TRBV5-1|TRBJ1-3
CASSPGQLTGNTIYF
>NA|TRBV9|TRBJ2-7
CASSVEASGTYEQYF
>NA|TRBV4-1|TRBJ2-7
CASRRMLAGGSYEQYF
>NA|TRBV15|TRBJ1-2
CATSRETGTGEGYTF
>few|TRBV19|TRBJ2-3
CASSIPGLAGDTQYF
>few|TRBV5-1|TRBJ1-1
CASSYSSLNTEAFF
>NA|TRBV19|TRBJ2-1
CASSIVQLAGGLNEQFF
>NA|TRBV9|TRBJ2-2
CASSVGHRVLTGELFF
>NA|TRBV28|TRBJ2-7
CASRKLAGPYEQYF
>NA|TRBV24-1|TRBJ1-5
CATSEGGLQPQHF
>NA|TRBV4-1|TRBJ1-2
CASSQDRMQGYGYTF
>once|TRBV28|TRBJ1-5
CASSRDGTNQPQHF
>NA|TRBV7-8|TRBJ2-7
CASSLALEGHEQYF
>NA|TRBV9|TRBJ2-5
CASSVADQETQYF
>NA|TRBV15|TRBJ2-3
CATSRDRAGADTQYF
>NA|TRBV14|TRBJ2-3
CASSQVGAAFSTDTQYF
>NA|TRBV28|TRBJ2-2
CASSLWPSGRAGELFF
>NA|TRBV10-3|TRBJ1-1
CAISEHMQNTEAFF
>NA|TRBV27|TRBJ2-3
CASSFGGGQSADTQYF
>NA|TRBV9|TRBJ2-7
CASNRGGHSYEQYF
>NA|TRBV5-6|TRBJ2-6
CASSITITGFLPGANVLTF
>NA|TRBV2|TRBJ1-6
CASSEGQNSYNSPLHF
>once|TRBV10-2|TRBJ2-1
CASRIGGNNEQFF
>NA|TRBV28|TRBJ1-2
CASKGLGTGGGYGYTF
>NA|TRBV4-3|TRBJ2-1
CTTQTLDSLGSQLDEQFF
>NA|TRBV7-2|TRBJ2-7
CASSSQGAVYEQYF
>NA|TRBV7-9|TRBJ1-3
CASSPSPGAGNTIYF
>NA|TRBV7-9|TRBJ1-1
CASSRDAPGPNTEAFF
>NA|TRBV7-6|TRBJ2-1
CASSLGSSSYNEQFF
>NA|TRBV2|TRBJ2-7
CASKTGTSGSSYEQYF
>NA|TRBV7-9|TRBJ1-1
CATRGLQGLDTEAFF
>NA|TRBV2|TRBJ2-7
CASSEFQGTGHEQYF
>NA|TRBV6-5|TRBJ1-2
CASRVAGAPYGYTF
>NA|TRBV7-8|TRBJ2-1
CASSLVPGQGMGQFF
>NA|TRBV6-2/TRBV6-3|TRBJ1-1
CASSWGLNTEAFF
>NA|TRBV18|TRBJ1-5
CASSPSVTVSNQPQHF
>NA|TRBV28|TRBJ2-7
CASSRDSRRAYEQYF
>NA|TRBV7-2|TRBJ1-1
CASSLVGGIEAFF
>NA|TRBV6-5|TRBJ2-2
CASSYIGELFF
>NA|TRBV3-1/TRBV3-2|TRBJ1-2
CASSPGREDGYTF
>NA|TRBV7-9|TRBJ1-1
CASSSPGRIGAFF
>NA|TRBV10-3|TRBJ2-7
CAISTGPEKDRAYEQYF